A single sample is the source of the 8 T cell receptor beta chains below, sequenced in a study of blood T cell repertoires in COVID-19. Sequenced by immunoSEQ multiplex PCR; TCRdb stores in-frame clones only, minus some. The sample records 290,000 or so clones, around 87% being singletons. Material for sequencing was PBMCs or T cells enriched from blood (not recorded which). The receptors come from a young woman with acute COVID-19.

The chain joins TRBV29-1 to TRBJ2-7; tentatively, D is TRBD2 (5 bases). CDR3 length equals 11 residues. With 8 bases removed from V and 6 bases from J, the gap between germline ends came to 14 bases. Looked up from germline, CDR1 is SQVTM and CDR2 is ANQGSEA. The CDR3 loop is CSFSRGIEQYF. The DNA for the CDR3 is TGCAGCTTCTCACGGGGAATCGAGCAGTACTTC.

The gene calls are TRBV6-6 and TRBJ1-1; D remains ambiguous. In germline, CDR1 is MNHNY, CDR2 SVGAGI (reference sequence). V was shortened by 5 bases and J by 1 base, with 14 bases between the two germline ends. The CDR3 sequence is 15 residues long. CDR3 in DNA: TGTGCCAGCAGTGGACTCGAAGTGAAGAACACTGAAGCTTTCTTT. Residues: CASSGLEVKNTEAFF.

This rearrangement joins TRBV18 to TRBJ2-2; 10 nucleotides agree with TRBD1. Per germline, CDR1 KGHSH and CDR2 LQKENI. This CDR3 is built from 17 residues. V trimming: 6 bases; J trimming: 6 bases; junction bases outside the gene matches: 13. For the CDR3, the DNA is TGTGCCAGCTCTCAACAACCGGGACAGGGGAGTGCCGGGGAGCTGTTTTTT. Its translation is CASSQQPGQGSAGELFF.

The V call is TRBV5-4, the J call TRBJ2-5, with TRBD1 matching 8 bases. This CDR3 comprises 15 residues. Looked up from germline, CDR1 is SGHNT and CDR2 is YYREEE (reference sequence). V gave up 4 bases and J gave up 7 bases; unmatched junction bases: 12. The CDR3 DNA follows: TGTGCCAGCAGCAAGCCCGGACAGGGACATATGACCCAGTACTTC. It is translated as CASSKPGQGHMTQYF.

The V gene is TRBV18, the J gene TRBJ1-5; TRBD1 aligns across 11 bases. V shed 3 bases and J 6 bases; nucleotides not matched to a gene: 10. This CDR3 comprises 17 residues. Germline CDR1 KGHSH, CDR2 LQKENI. CDR3 in amino acids: CASSPVRTGGNGQPQHF. In nucleotides, the CDR3 is TGTGCCAGCTCACCTGTGCGGACAGGGGGCAACGGTCAGCCCCAGCATTTT.

The chain joins TRBV19 to TRBJ2-3, with unresolved D. CDR3 size: 15 residues. Looked up from germline, CDR1 is LNHDA and CDR2 is SQIVND (reference sequence). V lost 5 bases and J lost 3, with 15 bases in between. DNA of the CDR3: TGTGCCAGTAGTGCAGCTAGTTCCGAAACAGATACGCAGTATTTT. It codes for CASSAASSETDTQYF.

The chain links TRBV3-1 (or the pseudogene TRBV3-2) to TRBJ1-2; TRBD1 is a possible D gene (6 bases). The V gene's germline CDR1 is LGHDT and CDR2 YNNKEL (reference sequence). V lost 2 bases and J 8 bases, leaving 18 bases between the germline ends. The CDR3 consists of 15 residues. CDR3 coding DNA: TGTGCCAGCAGCCAAACCCTTTCGGGGGGCGAGGGCTACACCTTC. Its protein product is CASSQTLSGGEGYTF.

The chain employs TRBV25-1 and TRBJ1-2; 7 bases are shared with TRBD1. V gave up 1 base and J gave up 6 bases; unmatched junction bases: 8. Germline CDR1 MGHDK, CDR2 SYGVNS. This CDR3 spans 15 amino acids. DNA for the CDR3: TGTGCCAGCAGTGAATTAGACAGGGAGATAGATGGCTACACCTTC. As protein: CASSELDREIDGYTF.